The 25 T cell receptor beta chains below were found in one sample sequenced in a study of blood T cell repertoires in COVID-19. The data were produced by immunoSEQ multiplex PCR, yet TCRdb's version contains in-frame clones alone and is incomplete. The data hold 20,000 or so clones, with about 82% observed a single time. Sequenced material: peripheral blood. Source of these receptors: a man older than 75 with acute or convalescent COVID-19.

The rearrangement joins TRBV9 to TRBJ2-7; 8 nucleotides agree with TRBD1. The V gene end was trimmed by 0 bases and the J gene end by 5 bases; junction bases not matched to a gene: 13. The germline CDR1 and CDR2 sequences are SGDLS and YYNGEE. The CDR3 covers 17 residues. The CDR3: CASSVEPRQGRFDEQYF. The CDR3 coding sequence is TGTGCCAGCAGCGTAGAACCCCGACAGGGGAGGTTCGACGAGCAGTACTTC.

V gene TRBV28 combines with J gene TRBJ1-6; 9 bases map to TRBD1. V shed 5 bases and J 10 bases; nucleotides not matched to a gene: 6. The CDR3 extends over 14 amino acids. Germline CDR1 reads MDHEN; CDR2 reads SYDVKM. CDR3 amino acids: CASSPGTGNSPLHF. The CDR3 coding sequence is TGTGCCAGCAGTCCCGGGACAGGGAACTCACCCCTCCACTTT.

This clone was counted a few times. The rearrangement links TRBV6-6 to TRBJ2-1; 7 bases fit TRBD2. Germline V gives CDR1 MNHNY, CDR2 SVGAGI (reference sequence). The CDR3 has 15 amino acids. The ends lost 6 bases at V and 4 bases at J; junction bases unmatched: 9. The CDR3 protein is CASSPAGTRYNEQFF. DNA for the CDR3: TGTGCCAGCAGCCCAGCGGGAACCCGATACAATGAGCAGTTCTTC.

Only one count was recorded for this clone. The DNA for the CDR3 is TGCGCCAGCAGCTTGGGAGGGGGCGACGGCTACACCTTC. Encoded protein: CASSLGGGDGYTF. The chain recombines TRBV5-1 with TRBJ1-2, with 7 bases matching TRBD1. J gave up 8 bases and V 0 bases, and 4 bases lay outside the gene matches. Germline CDR1 and CDR2: SGHRS and YFSETQ. The CDR3 is made up of 13 amino acids.

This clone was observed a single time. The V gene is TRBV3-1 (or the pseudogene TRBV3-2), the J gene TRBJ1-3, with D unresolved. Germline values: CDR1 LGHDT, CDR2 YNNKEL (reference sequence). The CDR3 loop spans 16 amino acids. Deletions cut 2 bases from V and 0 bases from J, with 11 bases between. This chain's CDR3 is CASSQIFGGSGNTIYF. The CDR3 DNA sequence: TGTGCCAGCAGCCAAATTTTCGGAGGCTCTGGAAACACCATATATTTT.

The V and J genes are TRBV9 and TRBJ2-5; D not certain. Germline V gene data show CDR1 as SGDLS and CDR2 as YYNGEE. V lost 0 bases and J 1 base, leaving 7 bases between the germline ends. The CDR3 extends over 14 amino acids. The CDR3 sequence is CASSVAGSQETQYF. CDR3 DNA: TGTGCCAGCAGCGTAGCTGGCAGCCAAGAGACCCAGTACTTC.

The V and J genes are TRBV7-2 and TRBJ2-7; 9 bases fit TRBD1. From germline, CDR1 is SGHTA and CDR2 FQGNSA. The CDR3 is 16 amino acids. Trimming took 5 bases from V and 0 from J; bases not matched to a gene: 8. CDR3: CASSRDRDRISYEQYF. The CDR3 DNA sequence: TGTGCCAGCAGCCGGGACAGGGATAGAATCTCCTACGAGCAGTACTTC.

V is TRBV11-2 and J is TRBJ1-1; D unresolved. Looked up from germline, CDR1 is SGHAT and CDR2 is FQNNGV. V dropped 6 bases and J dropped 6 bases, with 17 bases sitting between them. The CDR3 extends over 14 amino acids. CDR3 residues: CASSHGRTESEAFF. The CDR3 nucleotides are TGTGCCAGCAGTCACGGTCGGACTGAGTCTGAAGCTTTCTTT.

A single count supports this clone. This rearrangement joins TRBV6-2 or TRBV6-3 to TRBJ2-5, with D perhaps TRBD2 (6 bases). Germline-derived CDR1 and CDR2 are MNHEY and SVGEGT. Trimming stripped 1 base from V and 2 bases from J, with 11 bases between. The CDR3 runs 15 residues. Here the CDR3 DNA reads TGTGCCAGCAGTTACTTGGCGGGATCTCAAGAGACCCAGTACTTC. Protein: CASSYLAGSQETQYF.

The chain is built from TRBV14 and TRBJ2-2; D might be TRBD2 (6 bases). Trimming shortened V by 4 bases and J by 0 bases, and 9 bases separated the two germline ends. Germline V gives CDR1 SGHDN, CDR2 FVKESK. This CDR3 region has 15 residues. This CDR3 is CASSRGGSNTGELFF. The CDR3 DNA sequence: TGTGCCAGCAGCCGAGGAGGGTCGAACACCGGGGAGCTGTTTTTT.

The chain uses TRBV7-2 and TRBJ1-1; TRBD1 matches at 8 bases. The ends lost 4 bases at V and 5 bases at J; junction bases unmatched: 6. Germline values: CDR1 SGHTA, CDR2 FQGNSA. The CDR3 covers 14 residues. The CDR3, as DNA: TGTGCCAGCAGCTACGACAGGGGAGGAACTGAAGCTTTCTTT. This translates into CASSYDRGGTEAFF.

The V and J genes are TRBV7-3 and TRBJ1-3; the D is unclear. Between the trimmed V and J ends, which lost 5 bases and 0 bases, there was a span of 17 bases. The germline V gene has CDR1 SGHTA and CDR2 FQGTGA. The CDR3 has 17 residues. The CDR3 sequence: CASSTTSRSASGNTIYF. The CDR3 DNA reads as TGTGCCAGCAGCACCACTTCTAGGTCCGCCTCTGGAAACACCATATATTTT.

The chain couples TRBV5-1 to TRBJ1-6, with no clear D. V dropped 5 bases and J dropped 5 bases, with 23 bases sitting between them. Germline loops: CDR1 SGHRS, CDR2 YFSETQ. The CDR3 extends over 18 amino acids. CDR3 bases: TGCGCCAGCAGGGAGATTGGACTATCGGGTAGAAATAATTCACCCCTCCACTTT. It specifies CASREIGLSGRNNSPLHF.

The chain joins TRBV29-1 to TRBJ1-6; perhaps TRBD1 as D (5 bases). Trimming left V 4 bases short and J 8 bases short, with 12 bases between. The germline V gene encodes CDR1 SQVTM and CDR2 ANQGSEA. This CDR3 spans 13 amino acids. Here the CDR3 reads CSVGTGRDSPLHF. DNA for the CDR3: TGCAGCGTTGGAACAGGAAGGGATTCACCCCTCCACTTT.

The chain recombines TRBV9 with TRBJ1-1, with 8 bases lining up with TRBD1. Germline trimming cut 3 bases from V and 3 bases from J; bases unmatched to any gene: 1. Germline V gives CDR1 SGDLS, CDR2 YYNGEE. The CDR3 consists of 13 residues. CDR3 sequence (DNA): TGTGCCAGCAGCGAGGGACAGGACACTGAAGCTTTCTTT. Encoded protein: CASSEGQDTEAFF.

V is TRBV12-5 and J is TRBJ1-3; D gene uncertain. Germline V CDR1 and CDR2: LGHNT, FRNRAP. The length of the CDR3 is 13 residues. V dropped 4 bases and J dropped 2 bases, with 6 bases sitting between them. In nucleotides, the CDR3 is TGTGCTAGTGGTTCCTCGGCTGGAAACACCATATATTTT. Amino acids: CASGSSAGNTIYF.

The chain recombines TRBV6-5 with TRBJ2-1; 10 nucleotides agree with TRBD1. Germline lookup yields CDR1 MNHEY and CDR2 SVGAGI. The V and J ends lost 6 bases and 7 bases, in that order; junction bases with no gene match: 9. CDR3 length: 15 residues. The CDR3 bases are TGTGCCAGCAGAGAGGACAGGGGGGCTCCAAATGAGCAGTTCTTC. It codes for CASREDRGAPNEQFF.

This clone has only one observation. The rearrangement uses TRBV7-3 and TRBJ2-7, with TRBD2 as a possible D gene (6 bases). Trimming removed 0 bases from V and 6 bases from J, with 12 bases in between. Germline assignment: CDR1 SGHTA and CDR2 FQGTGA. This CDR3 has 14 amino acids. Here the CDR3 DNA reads TGTGCCAGCAGCTTAACGGGGACTTCACCCGAGCAGTACTTC. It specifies CASSLTGTSPEQYF.

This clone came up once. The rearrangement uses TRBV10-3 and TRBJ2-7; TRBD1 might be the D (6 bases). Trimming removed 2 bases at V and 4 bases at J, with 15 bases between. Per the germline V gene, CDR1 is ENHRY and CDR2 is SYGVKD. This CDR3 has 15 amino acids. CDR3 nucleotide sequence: TGTGCCATCAGTGAGCCTCACAGGGTCGGGTACGAGCAGTACTTC. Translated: CAISEPHRVGYEQYF.

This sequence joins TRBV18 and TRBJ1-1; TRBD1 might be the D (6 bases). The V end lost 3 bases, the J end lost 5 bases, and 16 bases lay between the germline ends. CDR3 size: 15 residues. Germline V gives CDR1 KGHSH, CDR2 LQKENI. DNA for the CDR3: TGTGCCAGCTCACCGGGTTTAGGGACATGGACTGAAGCTTTCTTT. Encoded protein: CASSPGLGTWTEAFF.

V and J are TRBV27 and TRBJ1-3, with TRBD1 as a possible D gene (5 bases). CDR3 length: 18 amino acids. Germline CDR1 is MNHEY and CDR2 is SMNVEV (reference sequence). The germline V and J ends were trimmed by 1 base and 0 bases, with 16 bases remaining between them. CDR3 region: CASSLYAQGPLSGNTIYF. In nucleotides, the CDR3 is TGTGCCAGCAGTTTATATGCCCAGGGCCCCCTCTCTGGAAACACCATATATTTT.

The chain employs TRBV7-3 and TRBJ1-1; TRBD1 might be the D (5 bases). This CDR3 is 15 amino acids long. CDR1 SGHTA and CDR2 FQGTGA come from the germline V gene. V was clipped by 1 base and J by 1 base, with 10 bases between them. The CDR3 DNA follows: TGTGCCAGCAGCTTAAGTGGGGGGAGGAACACTGAAGCTTTCTTT. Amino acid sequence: CASSLSGGRNTEAFF.

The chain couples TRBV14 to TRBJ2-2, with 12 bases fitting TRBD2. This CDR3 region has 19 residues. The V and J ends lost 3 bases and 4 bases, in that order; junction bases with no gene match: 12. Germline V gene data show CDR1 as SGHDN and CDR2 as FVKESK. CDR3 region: CASSHLQRRGLAGTGELFF. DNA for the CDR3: TGTGCCAGCAGCCACCTTCAGAGGAGGGGACTAGCGGGCACCGGGGAGCTGTTTTTT. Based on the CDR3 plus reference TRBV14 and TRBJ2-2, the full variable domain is EAGVTQFPSHSVIEKGQTVTLRCDPISGHDNLYWYRRVMGKEIKFLLHFVKESKQDESGMPNNRFLAERTGGTYSTLKVQPAELEDSGVYFCASSHLQRRGLAGTGELFFGEGSRLTVL.

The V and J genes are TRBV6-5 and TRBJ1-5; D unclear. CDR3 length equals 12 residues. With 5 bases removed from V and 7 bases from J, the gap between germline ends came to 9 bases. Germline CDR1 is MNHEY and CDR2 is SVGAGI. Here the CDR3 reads CASSILQQPQHF. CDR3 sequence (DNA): TGTGCCAGCAGTATTTTACAGCAGCCCCAGCATTTT.

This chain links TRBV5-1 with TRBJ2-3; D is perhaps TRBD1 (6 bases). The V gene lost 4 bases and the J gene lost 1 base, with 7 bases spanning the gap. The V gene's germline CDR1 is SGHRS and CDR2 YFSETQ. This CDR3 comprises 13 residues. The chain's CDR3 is CASSPGGTDTQYF. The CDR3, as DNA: TGCGCCAGCAGCCCAGGGGGCACAGATACGCAGTATTTT.